These 23 T cell receptor beta chains came from one sample sequenced in a study of shared clonotypes between healthy human individuals. The naive CD8 subset, CD45RO-negative cells positively selected for CCR7, excluded terminally differentiated effector memory CD45RA+ cells. The protocol was immunoSEQ multiplex PCR, while the TCRdb copy is restricted to in-frame clones and leaves out a portion. In the table there are 750,000 to 1,000,000 clones, 80% to 95% of which are singletons. Sequenced material: naive CD8+ T cells sorted from blood. The receptors here all came from a man aged 25-45 years in good health.

The CDR3 here is CASSAGRSSYEQYF. For the CDR3, the DNA is TGTGCCAGCAGTGCCGGGAGGAGCTCCTACGAGCAGTACTTC. The chain recombines TRBV6-1 with TRBJ2-7, with 7 bases matching TRBD2. Germline CDR1 is MNHNS and CDR2 is SASEGT. V dropped 4 bases and J dropped 0; count of bases not matched to a gene: 3. The CDR3 contains 14 residues.

The J gene is TRBJ2-7, the V gene TRBV29-1; a weak D match, TRBD2 (5 bases). Per germline, CDR1 SQVTM and CDR2 ANQGSEA. Trimming shortened V by 4 bases and J by 0 bases, and 10 bases separated the two germline ends. The CDR3 extends over 13 amino acids. The CDR3 DNA reads as TGCAGCGTTGCCATAGACTACTCCTACGAGCAGTACTTC. Its protein is CSVAIDYSYEQYF.

This chain links TRBV4-1 with TRBJ2-2, with D unresolved. Germline assignment: CDR1 MGHRA and CDR2 YSYEKL. Trimming pared 1 base from V and 8 bases from J, leaving 11 bases between. The CDR3 runs to 14 residues. The CDR3 region has the DNA TGCGCCAGCAGCCAAGTTGCTATCGGAGGGGAGCTGTTTTTT. It codes for CASSQVAIGGELFF.

The chain recombines TRBV6-6 with TRBJ2-5; D uncertain. Germline V gene sequence: CDR1 MNHNY, CDR2 SVGAGI (reference sequence). V was clipped by 4 bases and J by 2 bases, with 8 bases between them. There are 13 residues in the CDR3. DNA for the CDR3: TGTGCCAGCAGTTCCCAGAATCAAGAGACCCAGTACTTC. Translation gives CASSSQNQETQYF.

The V and J genes are TRBV7-9 and TRBJ2-3; D possibly corresponds to TRBD1 (5 bases). Germline-derived CDR1 and CDR2 are SEHNR and FQNEAQ (reference sequence). This CDR3 spans 14 amino acids. With 3 bases removed from V and 2 bases from J, the gap between germline ends came to 9 bases. The CDR3 region is CASSFLRDTDTQYF. The CDR3 nucleotides read TGTGCCAGCAGCTTCCTCAGGGACACAGATACGCAGTATTTT.

V and J are TRBV5-4 and TRBJ2-1, with 9 bases fitting TRBD1. V shed 5 bases and J 7 bases; nucleotides not matched to a gene: 1. This CDR3 has 12 residues. In germline, CDR1 is SGHNT, CDR2 YYREEE (reference sequence). CDR3 in DNA: TGTGCCAGCAGGACAGGGGGGAATGAGCAGTTCTTC. Translated, it gives CASRTGGNEQFF.

This sequence joins TRBV5-1 and TRBJ2-1, with D perhaps assigned TRBD1 or TRBD2 (6 bases each). CDR1 and CDR2 from the germline V gene are SGHRS and YFSETQ. Between the trimmed V and J ends, which lost 0 bases and 3 bases, there was a span of 13 bases. This CDR3 region has 16 residues. The CDR3 region is CASSLGQGRLYNEQFF. CDR3 bases: TGCGCCAGCAGCTTGGGCCAGGGGAGGCTCTACAATGAGCAGTTCTTC.

The V call is TRBV28, the J call TRBJ1-2; 9 nucleotides line up with TRBD1. V was clipped by 3 bases and J by 3 bases; unmatched bases: 17. CDR3 length: 19 amino acids. Per the germline V gene, CDR1 is MDHEN and CDR2 is SYDVKM. CDR3 residues: CASSFIIRMDRGGDYGYTF. CDR3 DNA: TGTGCCAGCAGTTTTATAATTCGGATGGACAGGGGTGGAGACTATGGCTACACCTTC.

This chain joins TRBV7-9 and TRBJ2-7; 8 positions match TRBD1. The CDR3 totals 13 residues. Per germline, CDR1 SEHNR and CDR2 FQNEAQ (reference sequence). V was clipped by 6 bases and J by 7 bases; unmatched bases: 8. The CDR3 loop is CASRPTGGGEQYF. Here the CDR3 DNA reads TGTGCCAGCAGGCCAACAGGGGGTGGAGAGCAGTACTTC.

This chain joins TRBV13 and TRBJ2-5; 11 bases match TRBD1. Germline CDR1 PRHDT, CDR2 FYEKMQ (reference sequence). This CDR3 is 15 amino acids long. V dropped 5 bases and J dropped 3; count of bases not matched to a gene: 5. The chain's CDR3 is CASSHRGQGEETQYF. Here the CDR3 DNA reads TGTGCCAGCAGCCACAGGGGACAGGGGGAAGAGACCCAGTACTTC. Filled out from reference TRBV13 and TRBJ2-5, the complete variable domain reads AAGVIQSPRHLIKEKRETATLKCYPIPRHDTVYWYQQGPGQDPQFLISFYEKMQSDKGSIPDRFSAQQFSDYHSELNMSSLELGDSALYFCASSHRGQGEETQYFGPGTRLLVL.

V usage is TRBV29-1 and J usage is TRBJ1-2; D possibly corresponds to TRBD1 (5 bases). The CDR3 runs to 11 residues. V was pared by 3 bases and J by 6 bases, with 8 bases between. Germline V gene data show CDR1 as SQVTM and CDR2 as ANQGSEA. The CDR3 reads CSVEGDDGYTF. The CDR3 nucleotides are TGCAGCGTTGAGGGGGATGATGGCTACACCTTC.

This chain links TRBV5-5 with TRBJ2-7; D is ambiguous. The CDR3 sequence is 13 residues long. Germline V gene data show CDR1 as SGHKS and CDR2 as YYEKEE (reference sequence). The V end was cut by 1 base, the J end by 3 bases, with 8 bases between. The CDR3: CASSLSAIYEQYF. As DNA, the CDR3 is TGTGCCAGCAGCTTGTCGGCGATCTACGAGCAGTACTTC.

As to this clone: Other DNA sequences in this specimen translate into the identical CDR3. The chain uses TRBV9 and TRBJ1-1, with 7 bases fitting TRBD1. This CDR3 is 13 amino acids long. Germline CDR1 SGDLS, CDR2 YYNGEE. V lost 3 bases, J lost 4 bases, and 3 bases stayed unmatched. The CDR3 sequence is CASSEGASTEAFF. CDR3 nucleotide sequence: TGTGCCAGCAGCGAGGGGGCGTCCACTGAAGCTTTCTTT.

The rearrangement joins TRBV5-6 to TRBJ2-5, with 10 bases aligning to TRBD2. This CDR3 spans 18 amino acids. Germline lookup yields CDR1 SGHDT and CDR2 YYEEEE. V lost 1 base and J lost 1; bases outside the gene matches: 10. The DNA for the CDR3 is TGTGCCAGCAGCTTGTTATTGCTAGCGGGAGAGATCCAAGAGACCCAGTACTTC. Its translation: CASSLLLLAGEIQETQYF.

This sequence joins TRBV30 and TRBJ2-2; D unresolved. V gave up 4 bases and J gave up 3 bases, with 3 bases separating them. Germline CDR1 GTSNPN, CDR2 SVGIG (reference sequence). There are 11 residues in the CDR3. The CDR3 loop is CAWTDTGELFF. CDR3 nucleotide sequence: TGTGCCTGGACAGACACCGGGGAGCTGTTTTTT.

The DNA for the CDR3 is TGTGCCAGCAGCGGACTGTCCAGGGCCGGGGAGCTGTTTTTT. This encodes CASSGLSRAGELFF. The chain links TRBV14 to TRBJ2-2; D might be TRBD1 or TRBD2, each matching 5 bases. There are 14 residues in the CDR3. V was shortened by 5 bases and J by 6 bases, with 13 bases between the two germline ends. From germline, CDR1 is SGHDN and CDR2 FVKESK.

The V call is TRBV9, the J call TRBJ2-3; 9 bases are shared with TRBD2. V lost 0 bases, J lost 4 bases, and 3 bases stayed unmatched. Looked up from germline, CDR1 is SGDLS and CDR2 is YYNGEE. This CDR3 is 15 amino acids long. The CDR3 here is CASSVGGRGPDTQYF. The CDR3 coding sequence is TGTGCCAGCAGCGTAGGCGGGAGGGGCCCAGATACGCAGTATTTT.

This clone was observed a handful of times. V and J are TRBV18 and TRBJ2-3; 9 nucleotides agree with TRBD2. This CDR3 has 16 residues. CDR1 and CDR2 (germline): KGHSH, LQKENI. J gave up 4 bases and V 1 base, and 6 bases lay outside the gene matches. CDR3 sequence (DNA): TGTGCCAGCTCACCACAAGTAACTAGCGGGTCAGATACGCAGTATTTT. Its protein is CASSPQVTSGSDTQYF.

The chain employs TRBV28 and TRBJ2-1; no firm D call. Germline CDR1 and CDR2: MDHEN and SYDVKM. Trimming took 6 bases from V and 15 from J, leaving 15 bases between them. The CDR3 consists of 11 residues. The CDR3 bases are TGTGCCAGCAGCATGGGTGGTCCCTCGTTCTTC. Protein: CASSMGGPSFF. Supplemented by reference TRBV28 and TRBJ2-1, the full variable domain reads DVKVTQSSRYLVKRTGEKVFLECVQDMDHENMFWYRQDPGLGLRLIYFSYDVKMKEKGDIPEGYSVSREKKERFSLILESASTNQTSMYLCASSMGGPSFFGPGTRLTVL.

V usage is TRBV6-1 and J usage is TRBJ2-3; the D gene is possibly TRBD2 (5 bases). Trimming pared 8 bases from V and 1 base from J, leaving 10 bases between. There are 13 residues in the CDR3. The germline CDR1 and CDR2 sequences are MNHNS and SASEGT. CDR3 region: CASPGIRTDTQYF. DNA for the CDR3: TGTGCCAGCCCGGGGATACGCACAGATACGCAGTATTTT.

The chain employs TRBV7-2 and TRBJ2-3; 8 bases align to TRBD2. CDR3 length: 12 residues. Germline-derived CDR1 and CDR2 are SGHTA and FQGNSA. The ends lost 8 bases at V and 11 bases at J; junction bases unmatched: 9. Here the CDR3 DNA reads TGTGCCAGCGGCGAGCGGGAGATCGTGCAGTATTTT. This codes for CASGEREIVQYF.

With regard to this clone: The junction differs from germline at one of its ends, possibly a read error. The J gene is TRBJ2-1, the V gene TRBV2; TRBD1 is a possible D gene (5 bases). CDR3 size: 13 residues. CDR1 and CDR2 (germline): SNHLY, FYNNEI. Here the CDR3 DNA reads TGTGCCAGAGAAGGCAGGGAATACAATGGGCAGTTCTTC. Amino acids: CAREGREYNGQFF.

The chain links TRBV29-1 to TRBJ2-3, with 7 bases aligning to TRBD2. The V segment lost 7 bases and the J segment 0 bases; nucleotides outside the gene matches: 4. This CDR3 comprises 13 residues. The V gene's germline CDR1 is SQVTM and CDR2 ANQGSEA. DNA of the CDR3: TGCAGCGCAACTAGCGAAAGCACAGATACGCAGTATTTT. Amino acid sequence: CSATSESTDTQYF.